Listed below are T cell receptor beta chains from one sample, sequenced in a study of T-cell memory formation after mild COVID-19. TCRdb used MiXCR to reprocess the 5' RACE reads, holding one entry per CDR3 protein. The table includes 55,000 to 75,000 distinct CDR3 sequences, about 30% detected once. The source material was PBMCs or a T cell subset sorted from them (not recorded which). These receptors came from a man between 18 and 35 years old who had mild COVID-19 (a few samples of this study predate the infection). Cell type and time point are not known. The CDR3 runs from the conserved cysteine through the conserved F or W. The D gene is left open where the match is weak. Some rows have no size entry. The others give once, few or many, or a class for an expanded clone.

>TRBJ1-5|15|TRBV11-2|-|-
CASSLDSGSNQPQHF
TGTGCCAGCAGCTTAGATTCGGGGAGCAATCAGCCCCAGCATTTT
>TRBJ2-2|15|TRBV10-2|few|-
CASRPLEGEGGELFF
TGCGCCAGCAGACCTCTTGAGGGCGAGGGCGGGGAGCTGTTTTTT
>TRBJ2-6|15|TRBV7-6|few|-
CASSSDIGRANVLTF
TGTGCCAGCAGCTCCGACATCGGGAGGGCCAACGTCCTGACTTTC
>TRBJ2-7|15|TRBV15|many|TRBD2
CATSRGSGGTYEQYF
TGTGCCACCAGCAGAGGTAGCGGGGGAACCTACGAGCAGTACTTC
>TRBJ2-1|16|TRBV4-2|many|TRBD2
CASSQDGGGAYNEQFF
TGTGCCAGCAGCCAAGACGGCGGGGGGGCCTACAATGAGCAGTTCTTC
>TRBJ1-1|15|TRBV5-5|once|-
CASSERDLGNTEAFF
TGTGCCAGCAGCGAAAGGGACCTAGGGAACACTGAAGCTTTCTTT
>TRBJ1-4|14|TRBV29-1|few|TRBD1
CSVPGTGLNEKLFF
TGCAGCGTTCCCGGGACAGGGCTAAATGAAAAACTGTTTTTT
>TRBJ2-1|16|TRBV6-2/TRBV6-3|few|-
CASSFAGARPGNEQFF
TGTGCCAGCAGTTTCGCTGGGGCCCGGCCGGGCAATGAGCAGTTCTTC
>TRBJ2-5|13|TRBV9|-|-
CASSVGAQETQYF
TGTGCCAGCAGCGTAGGGGCCCAAGAGACCCAGTACTTC
>TRBJ2-7|15|TRBV4-1|-|TRBD1
CASSQTTGGAYEQYF
TGCGCCAGCAGCCAAACGACAGGGGGCGCTTACGAGCAGTACTTC
>TRBJ2-7|13|TRBV6-5|-|-
CATQTGIFGEQYF
TGTGCCACACAGACGGGGATCTTCGGCGAGCAGTACTTC
>TRBJ2-1|15|TRBV7-8|-|TRBD2
CAVVGPGLGYNEQFF
TGTGCCGTAGTAGGACCGGGACTAGGATACAATGAGCAGTTCTTC
>TRBJ2-5|15|TRBV12-3/TRBV12-4|few|TRBD1
CASSTPGTGLETQYF
TGTGCCAGCAGTACCCCTGGGACAGGGTTGGAGACCCAGTACTTC
>TRBJ2-2|13|TRBV7-3|-|-
CASSLIGTGELFF
TGTGCCAGCAGCTTAATTGGGACCGGGGAGCTGTTTTTT
>TRBJ2-1|13|TRBV27|many|-
CASRQSGYNEQFF
TGTGCCTCCCGACAGTCTGGCTACAATGAGCAGTTCTTC
>TRBJ1-6|16|TRBV7-2|-|-
CASSLGPSSYNSPLHF
TGTGCCAGCAGCTTGGGCCCCAGCTCCTATAATTCACCCCTCCACTTT
>TRBJ2-1|14|TRBV5-1|-|-
CASSLRTENNEQFF
TGCGCCAGCAGCTTAAGGACTGAGAACAATGAGCAGTTCTTC
>TRBJ1-5|14|TRBV4-1|-|-
CASSQKDGNQPQHF
TGCGCCAGCAGCCAAAAGGATGGCAATCAGCCCCAGCATTTT
>TRBJ2-3|18|TRBV11-2|few|-
CASSLSTDALRVPDTQYF
TGTGCCAGCAGCTTATCCACTGATGCCTTAAGGGTCCCAGATACGCAGTATTTT
>TRBJ2-3|15|TRBV9|-|TRBD2
CASSPGTSGTDTQYF
TGTGCCAGCAGCCCCGGGACTAGCGGCACAGATACGCAGTATTTT